This T cell receptor (beta chain) was profiled in a study of blood T cell repertoires in COVID-19. In the authors' workflow: Reference gene primer amplification gave nucleated cell count estimates. Profiled with immunoSEQ multiplex PCR; TCRdb holds only in-frame clones, not every one. That table supplies the V and J calls and clone size; D and trimming were determined from the DNA. The profile shows hundreds of thousands of clones, approximately 86% of them singletons. Germline V gene data show CDR1 as GTSNPN and CDR2 as SVGIG (reference sequence). Losses at the gene ends were 5 bases for V and 3 bases for J; bases not matched to a gene: 8. This CDR3 contains 14 residues.

The V and J genes are TRBV30 and TRBJ1-1; 8 positions agree with TRBD1. This clonotype was obtained from a human donor in a cohort sampled during active COVID-19. Sequencing was performed on peripheral blood. The CDR3 DNA sequence: TGTGCCTGGTCGCAGGGGGCGGTTGACACTGAAGCTTTCTTT. Translated, it gives CAWSQGAVDTEAFF.